The 30 T cell receptor beta chains listed next were all sequenced from one sample in a study of graft-versus-host responses after intestinal transplantation. The repertoire was sequenced with immunoSEQ multiplex PCR; TCRdb's copy has only in-frame clones and lacks some. The profile covers approximately 88,000 clones, with roughly 90% appearing a single time and around 0.1% taken by the ten largest. Antigens for these TCRs are unknown. This sample comprised unstimulated CD4+ T cells sorted from spleen or lymph node cells, obtained before intestinal transplant. The origin of the receptors is a human donor who received an intestinal transplant.

CDR3: CASSLGQPSPLHF. Here the CDR3 DNA reads TGTGCCAGCAGCTTAGGACAGCCTTCACCCCTCCACTTT. This chain links TRBV11-2 with TRBJ1-6, with TRBD1 as a possible D gene (5 bases). Germline loops: CDR1 SGHAT, CDR2 FQNNGV. Trimming removed 1 base from V and 9 bases from J, with 7 bases in between. The CDR3 is 13 amino acids. Based on the CDR3 plus reference TRBV11-2 and TRBJ1-6, the full variable domain is EAGVAQSPRYKIIEKRQSVAFWCNPISGHATLYWYQQILGQGPKLLIQFQNNGVVDDSQLPKDRFSAERLKGVDSTLKIQPAKLEDSAVYLCASSLGQPSPLHFGNGTRLTVT.

This chain links TRBV5-4 with TRBJ2-1; weak D call: TRBD1 (6 bases). Trimming pared 0 bases from V and 8 bases from J, leaving 18 bases between. The CDR3 is 16 residues long. Germline CDR1 SGHNT, CDR2 YYREEE (reference sequence). Written as DNA, the CDR3 is TGTGCCAGCAGCTTGGAAGGCAGGGGCCCCCTCTATGAGCAGTTCTTC. It codes for CASSLEGRGPLYEQFF.

V usage is TRBV4-1 and J usage is TRBJ2-3; 13 nucleotides line up with TRBD2. Looked up from germline, CDR1 is MGHRA and CDR2 is YSYEKL. Losses at the gene ends were 5 bases for V and 5 bases for J; bases not matched to a gene: 7. CDR3 length: 16 residues. The DNA for the CDR3 is TGCGCCAGCAGCGATACTAGCGGGGGGGCCGTAGATACGCAGTATTTT. Its translation: CASSDTSGGAVDTQYF.

The V gene is TRBV11-2, the J gene TRBJ2-1; a weak D match, TRBD2 (5 bases). The CDR3 extends over 18 amino acids. Germline-derived CDR1 and CDR2 are SGHAT and FQNNGV. V gave up 3 bases and J gave up 0 bases, with 18 bases separating them. The CDR3 coding sequence is TGTGCCAGCAGCTTGCGGGCCGATCCATTAAGCTCCTACAATGAGCAGTTCTTC. It encodes CASSLRADPLSSYNEQFF.

This chain connects TRBV7-8 to TRBJ1-2; D may be TRBD1 (5 bases). The V end lost 5 bases, the J end lost 6 bases, and 13 bases lay between the germline ends. The CDR3 contains 13 residues. Germline V gives CDR1 SGHVS, CDR2 FQNEAQ. CDR3: CASSPPWTNGYTF. The CDR3 DNA is TGTGCCAGCAGCCCTCCTTGGACAAATGGCTACACCTTC.

The chain joins TRBV5-1 to TRBJ2-1; 15 bases are shared with TRBD2. V lost 4 bases and J lost 3; bases outside the gene matches: 5. This CDR3 region has 17 residues. Germline CDR1 SGHRS, CDR2 YFSETQ. CDR3 nucleotides: TGCGCCAGCAGCCGGACTAGCGGGGGGGCGGGCTACAATGAGCAGTTCTTC. Residues: CASSRTSGGAGYNEQFF.

V usage is TRBV19 and J usage is TRBJ1-1; D call uncertain. The V gene's germline CDR1 is LNHDA and CDR2 SQIVND (reference sequence). CDR3 size: 14 residues. V lost 3 bases and J lost 0, with 8 bases in between. CDR3 amino acids: CASSMWAVNTEAFF. The CDR3 DNA follows: TGTGCCAGTAGTATGTGGGCCGTGAACACTGAAGCTTTCTTT.

This clone was detected only once. The chain is built from TRBV6-5 and TRBJ1-5; D gene ambiguous. CDR3 length: 13 amino acids. V was pared by 2 bases and J by 4 bases, with 6 bases between. CDR1 is MNHEY and CDR2 is SVGAGI in the germline V gene. CDR3: CASSYGRNQPQHF. The DNA of the CDR3 is TGTGCCAGCAGTTACGGCAGGAATCAGCCCCAGCATTTT.

This clone was picked up one time. This chain joins TRBV29-1 and TRBJ1-2, with D possibly being TRBD1 (6 bases). The germline V gene encodes CDR1 SQVTM and CDR2 ANQGSEA. This CDR3 is 15 amino acids long. V shed 0 bases and J shed 5 bases, with 16 bases lying between them. CDR3 sequence: CSVEDLIRTAYGYTF. In DNA, the CDR3 is TGCAGCGTTGAAGATCTTATTAGGACAGCGTATGGCTACACCTTC.

The chain recombines TRBV18 with TRBJ2-2, with D hard to call. Germline V lookup: CDR1 KGHSH, CDR2 LQKENI. The CDR3 runs to 15 residues. Trimming removed 1 base at V and 2 bases at J, with 8 bases between. The CDR3 spells CASSPLVTNTGELFF. The CDR3 DNA follows: TGTGCCAGCTCACCACTTGTCACAAACACCGGGGAGCTGTTTTTT.

J is TRBJ1-2 and V is TRBV29-1; TRBD1 matches 10 bases. The CDR3 length is 16 residues. CDR1 and CDR2 from the germline V gene are SQVTM and ANQGSEA. The V segment lost 2 bases and the J segment 4 bases; nucleotides outside the gene matches: 10. In DNA form, the CDR3 reads TGCAGCGTTGAACCAGAAAGGGGGGACAGGGGCTATGGCTACACCTTC. Protein: CSVEPERGDRGYGYTF.

The chain uses TRBV7-9 and TRBJ2-5; TRBD2 aligns across 9 bases. CDR3 length equals 14 residues. Germline assignment: CDR1 SEHNR and CDR2 FQNEAQ (reference sequence). V shed 3 bases and J 5 bases; nucleotides not matched to a gene: 4. The CDR3 nucleotides read TGTGCCAGCAGCTTGGCGGGGGGGCCGGAGACCCAGTACTTC. It yields the protein CASSLAGGPETQYF. The full variable domain, with the rest looked up from reference TRBV7-9 and TRBJ2-5, is DTGVSQNPRHKITKRGQNVTFRCDPISEHNRLYWYRQTLGQGPEFLTYFQNEAQLEKSRLLSDRFSAERPKGSFSTLEIQRTEQGDSAMYLCASSLAGGPETQYFGPGTRLLVL.

In nucleotides, the CDR3 is TGTGCCAGCAACCTGGGGGGGCGGGTACAAGAGACCCAGTACTTC. It encodes CASNLGGRVQETQYF. The rearrangement uses TRBV9 and TRBJ2-5; TRBD2 might be the D (7 bases). The CDR3 runs to 15 residues. Per germline, CDR1 SGDLS and CDR2 YYNGEE. Trimming cost V 6 bases and J 2 bases, with 17 bases left between them.

The chain recombines TRBV9 with TRBJ2-1, with D unclear. The CDR3 is 16 amino acids. CDR1 and CDR2 from the germline V gene are SGDLS and YYNGEE. Trimming removed 1 base from V and 7 bases from J, with 18 bases in between. Here the CDR3 DNA reads TGTGCCAGCAGCGTAATCCCTGGCACGTACGGGAATGAGCAGTTCTTC. It yields the protein CASSVIPGTYGNEQFF.

The chain recombines TRBV5-1 with TRBJ1-1; maybe TRBD1 (5 bases). The CDR3 has 14 amino acids. Trimming removed 0 bases from V and 3 bases from J, with 9 bases in between. Germline V gene data show CDR1 as SGHRS and CDR2 as YFSETQ. CDR3 DNA: TGCGCCAGCAGCTTGGCGCAGGGATACACTGAAGCTTTCTTT. Residues: CASSLAQGYTEAFF.

The sample holds a few counts of this clone. V and J are TRBV6-1 and TRBJ2-6, with TRBD1 as a possible D gene (6 bases). This CDR3 is built from 15 residues. Between the trimmed V and J ends, which lost 6 bases and 0 bases, there was a span of 9 bases. Germline V gene data show CDR1 as MNHNS and CDR2 as SASEGT. CDR3 sequence: CASRGQFSGANVLTF. In nucleotides, the CDR3 is TGTGCCAGCAGGGGACAATTCTCTGGGGCCAACGTCCTGACTTTC.

This clone appeared a single time. This chain joins TRBV7-3 and TRBJ2-3, with D unresolved. The germline V gene has CDR1 SGHTA and CDR2 FQGTGA. There are 12 residues in the CDR3. V lost 4 bases and J lost 0, with 2 bases in between. CDR3 nucleotides: TGTGCCAGCAGCTCTAGCACAGATACGCAGTATTTT. It yields the protein CASSSSTDTQYF.

The CDR3 sequence: CASSPAGNYEQYF. Written as DNA, the CDR3 is TGTGCCAGCAGCCCCGCAGGGAACTACGAGCAGTACTTC. The V call is TRBV9, the J call TRBJ2-7, with D maybe TRBD1 (5 bases). CDR3 size: 13 residues. Trimming pared 4 bases from V and 3 bases from J, leaving 11 bases between. CDR1 is SGDLS, CDR2 YYNGEE, per germline. The full variable domain, rest sourced from reference TRBV9 and TRBJ2-7, is DSGVTQTPKHLITATGQRVTLRCSPRSGDLSVYWYQQSLDQGLQFLIQYYNGEERAKGNILERFSAQQFPDLHSELNLSSLELGDSALYFCASSPAGNYEQYFGPGTRLTVT.

This sequence joins TRBV27 and TRBJ2-7; possibly TRBD2 for D (5 bases). Per germline, CDR1 MNHEY and CDR2 SMNVEV (reference sequence). V lost 6 bases to trimming and J lost 0 bases, with 12 bases between them. CDR3 length equals 14 residues. The CDR3 DNA reads as TGTGCCAGCAGCCCGGACGGGAACTCCTACGAGCAGTACTTC. It encodes CASSPDGNSYEQYF.

The CDR3 DNA reads as TGTGCCGGCCGGACAGGACGGAATCAGCCCCAGCATTTT. This sequence encodes CAGRTGRNQPQHF. The chain combines TRBV6-1 with TRBJ1-5; TRBD1 aligns across 7 bases. There are 13 residues in the CDR3. Per germline, CDR1 MNHNS and CDR2 SASEGT. The junction had 8 bases not matched to a gene; V was cut back by 11 bases and J by 4 bases.

The rearrangement uses TRBV5-1 and TRBJ1-2, with D hard to call. The CDR3 totals 15 residues. V dropped 4 bases and J dropped 3 bases, with 16 bases sitting between them. The germline V gene has CDR1 SGHRS and CDR2 YFSETQ. This CDR3 is CASSPGAGSDYGYTF. For the CDR3, the DNA is TGCGCCAGCAGCCCGGGAGCGGGGTCGGACTATGGCTACACCTTC.

CDR3 sequence (DNA): TGTGCCAGCTCACCAATGACAGGGGGCGTCGAGACCCAGTACTTC. This encodes CASSPMTGGVETQYF. The J gene is TRBJ2-5, the V gene TRBV18; 10 bases are shared with TRBD1. Per the germline V gene, CDR1 is KGHSH and CDR2 is LQKENI. Unmatched junction bases numbered 5, after V lost 2 bases and J lost 5 bases. This CDR3 comprises 15 residues. The full variable domain, completed using reference TRBV18 and TRBJ2-5, is NAGVMQNPRHLVRRRGQEARLRCSPMKGHSHVYWYRQLPEEGLKFMVYLQKENIIDESGMPKERFSAEFPKEGPSILRIQQVVRGDSAAYFCASSPMTGGVETQYFGPGTRLLVL.

Note on this clone: One end of the junction does not line up with germline, which may come from a read error. The genes are TRBV7-7 and TRBJ2-1; weak D call: TRBD2 (6 bases). The germline CDR1 and CDR2 sequences are SSHAT and FNYEAQ (reference sequence). This CDR3 comprises 16 residues. The CDR3 bases are TGTGCTAGCAGCTTAATACCGACTAGATCTGTGAATGAGCAGTTCTTC. As protein: CASSLIPTRSVNEQFF. The whole variable domain, remainder taken from reference TRBV7-7 and TRBJ2-1, is GAGVSQSPRYKVTKRGQDVTLRCDPISSHATLYWYQQALGQGPEFLTYFNYEAQPDKSGLPSDRFSAERPEGSISTLTIQRTEQRDSAMYRCASSLIPTRSVNEQFFGPGTRLTVL.

The J gene is TRBJ1-1, the V gene TRBV6-1, with D possibly being TRBD1 (6 bases). Trimming shortened V by 5 bases and J by 3 bases, and 7 bases separated the two germline ends. The CDR3 spans 12 residues. Per germline, CDR1 MNHNS and CDR2 SASEGT. This CDR3 is CASSRQDTEAFF. CDR3 nucleotides: TGTGCCAGCAGTCGACAGGACACTGAAGCTTTCTTT.

This chain links TRBV19 with TRBJ1-5; no definite D call. V lost 4 bases and J 3 bases, leaving 4 bases between the germline ends. Germline V gives CDR1 LNHDA, CDR2 SQIVND (reference sequence). The CDR3 sequence is 12 residues long. The CDR3 here is CASSKLNQPQHF. The CDR3 bases are TGTGCCAGTAGTAAGCTCAATCAGCCCCAGCATTTT.

This clone was seen a single time. This chain links TRBV6-1 with TRBJ2-1, with TRBD2 matching over 9 bases. Unmatched junction bases numbered 6, after V lost 4 bases and J lost 2 bases. CDR1 and CDR2 (germline): MNHNS, SASEGT. This CDR3 contains 16 residues. The CDR3 nucleotides read TGTGCCAGCAGTGGACTAGCGGTCCTAACCTACAATGAGCAGTTCTTC. The encoded protein is CASSGLAVLTYNEQFF.

The chain joins TRBV5-6 to TRBJ2-3; 7 bases are shared with TRBD2. Germline assignment: CDR1 SGHDT and CDR2 YYEEEE. V was pared by 3 bases and J by 5 bases, with 12 bases of the junction left unmatched. The CDR3 sequence is 16 residues long. The CDR3 sequence: CASSSWGGLGGDTQYF. CDR3 sequence (DNA): TGTGCCAGCAGCTCGTGGGGCGGACTAGGCGGAGATACGCAGTATTTT.

This clone was observed a single time. The chain combines TRBV7-8 with TRBJ2-5; a weak D match, TRBD2 (5 bases). The DNA matches TRBJ2-7 better at its end, which makes the J call doubtful. The CDR3 loop spans 14 amino acids. CDR1 is SGHVS, CDR2 FQNEAQ, per germline. CDR3 coding DNA: TGTGCCAGCATGGCGACGAGCGGTTCCTACGAGCAGTACTTC. It yields the protein CASMATSGSYEQYF.

The chain joins TRBV12-5 to TRBJ2-2, with 7 positions matching TRBD1. In germline, CDR1 is LGHNT, CDR2 FRNRAP. With 2 bases clipped from V and 0 bases from J, the junction kept 15 bases outside the gene matches. This CDR3 comprises 20 residues. The CDR3 loop is CASGLPTPVPGQPNTGELFF. CDR3 in DNA: TGTGCTAGTGGTTTGCCCACTCCCGTACCGGGACAGCCGAACACCGGGGAGCTGTTTTTT.

The genes are TRBV6-6 and TRBJ1-6; the D gene is possibly TRBD1 (6 bases). Trimming cost V 6 bases and J 7 bases, with 19 bases left between them. CDR1 is MNHNY, CDR2 SVGAGI, per germline (reference sequence). This CDR3 region has 16 residues. The CDR3 here is CASSLSGGPENSPLHF. The CDR3 coding sequence is TGTGCCAGCAGCCTATCCGGGGGGCCGGAAAATTCACCCCTCCACTTT.